Below are 5 T cell receptor beta chains sequenced from a single sample in a study of cytomegalovirus exposure and HLA in healthy donors. The PCR used 60 Vbeta and 13 Jbeta primers. Clones were read by immunoSEQ multiplex PCR, and TCRdb kept only the in-frame ones, dropping some. The table records roughly 110,000 clones, about three quarters of them present only once. The material sequenced was PBMCs. These receptor sequences come from a man aged 25-45 years in good health and CMV-seronegative.

The genes are TRBV29-1 and TRBJ1-6, with a weak D call TRBD1 (5 bases). The V gene lost 6 bases and the J gene lost 5 bases, with 11 bases spanning the gap. Germline V gives CDR1 SQVTM, CDR2 ANQGSEA. The CDR3 sequence is 13 residues long. This CDR3 is CSVKVTDNSPLHF. CDR3 nucleotides: TGCAGCGTGAAGGTGACAGATAATTCACCCCTCCACTTT. Full variable domain (rest looked up from reference TRBV29-1 and TRBJ1-6): SAVISQKPSRDICQRGTSLTIQCQVDSQVTMMFWYRQQPGQSLTLIATANQGSEATYESGFVIDKFPISRPNLTFSTLTVSNMSPEDSSIYLCSVKVTDNSPLHFGNGTRLTVT.

V and J are TRBV5-1 and TRBJ2-1; 7 positions match TRBD2. This CDR3 spans 15 amino acids. V trimming: 4 bases; J trimming: 3 bases; junction bases outside the gene matches: 7. Germline V CDR1 and CDR2: SGHRS, YFSETQ. CDR3: CASSPSGGLYNEQFF. The CDR3 DNA reads as TGCGCCAGCAGCCCTAGCGGAGGGCTCTACAATGAGCAGTTCTTC.

The gene calls are TRBV2 and TRBJ1-5; TRBD1 matches 9 bases. Germline values: CDR1 SNHLY, CDR2 FYNNEI. Trimming removed 4 bases from V and 5 bases from J; junction bases left unmatched: 3. The CDR3 has 14 residues. CDR3 sequence reads: CASSVQGADQPQHF. CDR3 DNA sequence: TGTGCCAGCAGTGTACAGGGGGCAGATCAGCCCCAGCATTTT.

In regard to this clone: Distinct nucleotide sequences in the sample also encode this CDR3. This chain uses TRBV18 with TRBJ2-5; TRBD1 might be the D (6 bases). This CDR3 contains 13 residues. Looked up from germline, CDR1 is KGHSH and CDR2 is LQKENI. The V gene lost 2 bases and the J gene lost 5 bases, with 9 bases spanning the gap. In DNA form, the CDR3 reads TGTGCCAGCTCACCAAGGCAGGGGGAGACCCAGTACTTC. Its protein is CASSPRQGETQYF.

This clone showed up just a few times. The CDR3 here is CASSEYIAPLHF. In nucleotides, the CDR3 is TGTGCCAGCAGTGAATATATTGCACCCCTCCACTTT. V is TRBV25-1 and J is TRBJ1-6; D uncertain. CDR1 MGHDK and CDR2 SYGVNS come from the germline V gene. The CDR3 covers 12 residues. V lost 0 bases, J lost 11 bases, and 5 bases lay in between.